This TCR beta chain was retrieved from a study of blood T cell repertoires in COVID-19. For the study at large: Italy, Spain and the United States were the sources of the convalescent and acute COVID-19 samples. T cells, B-cell-depleted T cells, or PBMCs supplied cDNA or gDNA.

Per the study methods: How many nucleated cells were present was estimated from reference gene primer amplification. The assay was immunoSEQ multiplex PCR, and TCRdb's table has in-frame clones only and misses some. V and J calls and clone size are given by that table; D and trimming were obtained from the DNA. The repertoire holds tens of thousands of clones, with about 86% as singletons. Trimming removed 5 bases at V and 1 base at J, with 9 bases between. This CDR3 spans 14 amino acids. In germline, CDR1 is SGHVS, CDR2 FQNEAQ. The sample was peripheral blood. The chain is built from TRBV7-8 and TRBJ1-5; TRBD1 might be the D (5 bases). This sequence was found in a woman at least 80 years old with acute or convalescent COVID-19. The CDR3 DNA reads as TGTGCCAGCAGCCCTCAGGGAAGCAATCAGCCCCAGCATTTT. Residues: CASSPQGSNQPQHF.